A selection of T cell receptor beta chains follows, all from one sample in a study of cytomegalovirus exposure and HLA in healthy donors. Clones were sequenced by immunoSEQ multiplex PCR, and TCRdb holds only the in-frame ones, with some missing. The sample lists under 200,000 clones; 86% were seen once. The sequencing sample was made of PBMCs. These receptor sequences come from a woman aged 25 to 39 in good health and CMV-seronegative. CDR3s include the opening cysteine and the closing phenylalanine or tryptophan. D genes are given only for firm matches. Clone size appears in some rows only: once, few, many, or a class for an expanded clone.

v_gene	abundance	d_gene	j_gene	CDR3aa	CDR3nt
TRBV7-6	NA	NA	TRBJ2-2	CASSLVSNRRGTGELFF	TGTGCCAGCAGCTTAGTTTCAAACCGCCGAGGCACCGGGGAGCTGTTTTTT
TRBV6-1	NA	NA	TRBJ1-2	CASSGVALGGYGYTF	TGTGCCAGCAGTGGCGTTGCTCTTGGGGGTTATGGCTACACCTTC
TRBV6-1	NA	NA	TRBJ1-5	CASSEALLRNQPQHF	TGTGCCAGCAGTGAAGCGCTTCTCCGGAATCAGCCCCAGCATTTT
TRBV11-2	medium-sized	TRBD1	TRBJ1-5	CASSLEGGRGQPQHF	TGTGCCAGCAGCTTAGAAGGGGGCCGGGGTCAGCCCCAGCATTTT
TRBV7-6	once	NA	TRBJ2-5	CASSLGTGLETQYF	TGTGCCAGCAGCTTAGGCACAGGGCTGGAGACCCAGTACTTC
TRBV9	NA	NA	TRBJ2-2	CASRPGAETGELFF	TGTGCCAGCAGACCAGGGGCGGAGACCGGGGAGCTGTTTTTT
TRBV6-1	NA	NA	TRBJ1-3	CASSERTGWGNTIYF	TGTGCCAGCAGTGAAAGAACAGGGTGGGGAAACACCATATATTTT
TRBV7-9	NA	NA	TRBJ2-1	CASSPWEDYNEQFF	TGTGCCAGCAGCCCTTGGGAGGACTACAATGAGCAGTTCTTC
TRBV6-5	NA	NA	TRBJ2-7	CASSSLYEQYF	TGTGCCAGCAGTTCCCTCTACGAGCAGTACTTC
TRBV10-3	NA	NA	TRBJ1-1	CAISESGTPGSGNTEAFF	TGTGCCATCAGTGAGTCGGGCACCCCGGGAAGTGGGAACACTGAAGCTTTCTTT
TRBV2	NA	NA	TRBJ2-7	CASSDQAFSYEQYF	TGTGCCAGCAGTGACCAGGCTTTCTCCTACGAGCAGTACTTC
TRBV4-2	NA	TRBD2	TRBJ2-5	CASSRRPLADQETQYF	TGTGCCAGCAGCCGGCGACCCCTAGCGGACCAAGAGACCCAGTACTTC
TRBV6-1	NA	TRBD1	TRBJ1-2	CASSGPGQGVANYGYTF	TGTGCCAGCAGTGGACCGGGACAGGGGGTTGCTAACTATGGCTACACCTTC
TRBV27	NA	TRBD1	TRBJ1-5	CASSSDRALNQPQHF	TGTGCCAGCAGTTCGGACAGGGCGTTAAATCAGCCCCAGCATTTT
TRBV4-2	few	TRBD2	TRBJ2-7	CASSQALAGAYEQYF	TGTGCCAGCAGCCAAGCCCTAGCGGGAGCATACGAGCAGTACTTC
TRBV11-2	NA	TRBD2	TRBJ2-1	CASSSYASGSYNEQFF	TGTGCCAGCAGCTCCTATGCTAGCGGATCCTACAATGAGCAGTTCTTC
TRBV27	NA	NA	TRBJ1-1	CASSLVSGAFTEAFF	TGTGCCAGCAGTTTAGTTTCTGGGGCGTTCACTGAAGCTTTCTTT